This T cell receptor beta chain was profiled in a study of T cells in Graves' hyperthyroidism and ophthalmopathy. From RNA transcripts, TCR beta CDR3 regions were amplified. TCR CDR3 underwent first-round RT-PCR with the HTBI primer set. TCRdb re-analysed the multiplex PCR reads in MiXCR, keeping a single row per CDR3 protein. The table includes 550,000 to 600,000 distinct CDR3 sequences, approximately 15% detected once. The CDR3 is 13 amino acids. V dropped 4 bases and J dropped 14 bases, with 16 bases sitting between them. CDR1 SGDLS and CDR2 YYNGEE come from the germline V gene. Concerning this clonotype: Antigen: not known.

Study-level points and caveats: Ophthalmopathy was told apart from stable hyperthyroidism by a 13 V-J model.

Each person with ophthalmopathy scored at least 3 on the Clinical Activity Score, reached NOSPECS grade 4 or higher, and had been ill under 3 months. Criteria for exclusion of patients were uncontrolled infection, other autoimmune disease, pregnancy or lactation. The J gene is TRBJ1-6, the V gene TRBV9; no clear D. The specimen was blood. This receptor was taken from a woman aged 18-29 years with Graves' ophthalmopathy. The CDR3 DNA follows: TGTGCCAGCAGCCCTCGCCCTCCTCAGGCCCTCCACTTT. Amino acids: CASSPRPPQALHF.